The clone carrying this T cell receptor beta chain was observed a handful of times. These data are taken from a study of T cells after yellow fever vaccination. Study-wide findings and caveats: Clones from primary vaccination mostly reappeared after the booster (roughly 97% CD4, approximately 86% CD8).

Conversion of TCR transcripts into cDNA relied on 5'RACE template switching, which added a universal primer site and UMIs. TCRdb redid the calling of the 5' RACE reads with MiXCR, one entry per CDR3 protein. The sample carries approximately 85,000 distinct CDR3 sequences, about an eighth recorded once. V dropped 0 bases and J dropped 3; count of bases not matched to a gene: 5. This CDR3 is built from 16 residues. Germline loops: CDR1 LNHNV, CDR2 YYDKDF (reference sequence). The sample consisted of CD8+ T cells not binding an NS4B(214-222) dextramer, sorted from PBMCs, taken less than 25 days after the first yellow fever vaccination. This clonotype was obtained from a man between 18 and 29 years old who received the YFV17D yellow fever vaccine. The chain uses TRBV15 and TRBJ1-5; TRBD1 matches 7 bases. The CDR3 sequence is CATSRDPDRANQPQHF. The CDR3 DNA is TGTGCCACCAGCAGAGATCCTGACAGGGCCAATCAGCCCCAGCATTTT.